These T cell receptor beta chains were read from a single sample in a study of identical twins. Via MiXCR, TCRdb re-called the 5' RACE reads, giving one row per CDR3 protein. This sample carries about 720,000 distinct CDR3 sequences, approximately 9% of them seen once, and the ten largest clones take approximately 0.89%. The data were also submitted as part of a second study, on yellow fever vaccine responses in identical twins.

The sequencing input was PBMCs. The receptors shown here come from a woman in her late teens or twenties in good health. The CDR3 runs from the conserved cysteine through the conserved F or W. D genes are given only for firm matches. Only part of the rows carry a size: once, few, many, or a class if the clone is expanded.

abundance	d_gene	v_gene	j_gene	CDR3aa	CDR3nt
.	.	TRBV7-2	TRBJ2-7	CASSLDGTGEQYF	TGTGCCAGCAGCTTAGACGGGACGGGAGAGCAGTACTTC
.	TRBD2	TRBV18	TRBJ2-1	CASSPLAGTTNEQFF	TGTGCCAGCTCACCACTAGCGGGAACCACTAATGAGCAGTTCTTC
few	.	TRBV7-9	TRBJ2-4	CASSRTGRENIQYF	TGTGCCAGCAGCAGAACCGGACGGGAAAACATTCAGTACTTC
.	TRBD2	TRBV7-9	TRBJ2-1	CASSLVSRTSGYNEQFF	TGTGCCAGCAGCTTAGTGTCCCGGACTAGCGGATACAATGAGCAGTTCTTC
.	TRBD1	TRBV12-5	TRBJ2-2	CASGLADRGKNTGELFF	TGTGCTAGTGGTTTGGCCGACAGGGGGAAGAACACCGGGGAGCTGTTTTTT
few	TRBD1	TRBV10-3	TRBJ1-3	CAVQGTAGNTIYF	TGTGCCGTCCAAGGGACAGCTGGAAACACCATATATTTT
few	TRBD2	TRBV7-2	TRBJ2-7	CASSLAASGKYYEQYF	TGTGCCAGCAGCTTAGCGGCTAGCGGGAAATACTACGAGCAGTACTTC
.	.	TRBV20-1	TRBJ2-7	CSASVPVGGGYSYEQYF	TGCAGTGCTAGTGTGCCCGTGGGCGGGGGCTACTCCTACGAGCAGTACTTC
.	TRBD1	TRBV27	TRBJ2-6	CASRPGTGIPRANVLTF	TGTGCCAGCAGACCCGGGACAGGAATACCAAGGGCCAACGTCCTGACTTTC
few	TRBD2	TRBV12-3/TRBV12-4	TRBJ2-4	CASSSPLRLAGLGLAKNIQYF	TGTGCCAGCAGTTCGCCCCTACGGCTAGCGGGACTGGGGCTAGCCAAAAACATTCAGTACTTC
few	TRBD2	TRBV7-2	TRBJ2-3	CASSLVGLAGGTQYF	TGTGCCAGCAGCTTAGTGGGACTAGCGGGGGGTACGCAGTATTTT
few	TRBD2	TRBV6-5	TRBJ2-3	CASSYAGGPQDTQYF	TGTGCCAGCAGTTATGCGGGGGGGCCTCAAGATACGCAGTATTTT
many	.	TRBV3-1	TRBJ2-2	CASGPPTGELFF	TGTGCCAGCGGCCCCCCCACCGGGGAGCTGTTTTTT
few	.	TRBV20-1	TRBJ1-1	CSAKLVPEAFF	TGCAGTGCCAAATTGGTTCCTGAAGCTTTCTTT
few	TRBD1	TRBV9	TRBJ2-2	CASSARSRPGGTGELFF	TGTGCCAGCAGCGCCCGCTCCAGACCAGGGGGCACCGGGGAGCTGTTTTTT
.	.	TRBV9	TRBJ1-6	CASSDGGSSPLHF	TGTGCCAGCAGCGACGGTGGGAGTTCACCCCTCCACTTT
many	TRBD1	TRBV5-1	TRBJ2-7	CASSSGTGEYEQYF	TGCGCCAGCAGCTCTGGGACAGGGGAGTACGAGCAGTACTTC
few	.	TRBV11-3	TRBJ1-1	CASSPGAGSEAFF	TGTGCCAGCAGCCCCGGGGCTGGCAGTGAAGCTTTCTTT
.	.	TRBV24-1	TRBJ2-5	CATSGSGVTSETQYF	TGTGCCACCAGTGGCTCGGGAGTCACCTCAGAGACCCAGTACTTC
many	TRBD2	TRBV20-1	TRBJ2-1	CSARRTSLYNEQFF	TGCAGTGCTAGAAGGACTAGCCTTTACAATGAGCAGTTCTTC
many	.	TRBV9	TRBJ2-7	CASSVGLPSSYEQYF	TGTGCCAGCAGCGTAGGTCTCCCGAGCTCCTACGAGCAGTACTTC
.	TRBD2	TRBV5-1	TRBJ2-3	CASSLGTRESTDTQYF	TGCGCCAGCAGCTTGGGGACTAGAGAAAGCACAGATACGCAGTATTTT
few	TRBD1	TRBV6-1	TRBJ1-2	CASRGPGQGTYGYTF	TGTGCCAGCAGGGGACCGGGACAGGGTACCTATGGCTACACCTTC
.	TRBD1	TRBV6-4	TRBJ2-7	CASSDTDRDYSYEQYF	TGTGCCAGCAGTGATACGGACAGGGATTACTCCTACGAGCAGTACTTC
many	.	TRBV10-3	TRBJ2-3	CAIRSGDASDTQYF	TGTGCCATCAGATCCGGGGACGCCAGTGATACGCAGTATTTT
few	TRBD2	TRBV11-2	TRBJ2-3	CASSLVTRTSGRAVDTQYF	TGTGCCAGCAGCTTAGTCACGCGGACTAGCGGGAGGGCCGTAGATACGCAGTATTTT